These 32 T cell receptor beta chains were sequenced from one sample in a study of blood T cell repertoires in COVID-19. Generated by immunoSEQ multiplex PCR, the TCRdb table keeps only in-frame clones and is missing some. The sample yields some 320,000 clones, 90% seen once. Sequenced material: PBMCs or T cells enriched from blood (not recorded which). The receptors originated from a woman in her 30s who had been exposed to COVID-19.

The chain carries TRBV3-1 (or the pseudogene TRBV3-2) and TRBJ2-1; D remains unclear. From germline, CDR1 is LGHDT and CDR2 YNNKEL (reference sequence). The CDR3 totals 12 residues. The V and J ends lost 3 bases and 9 bases respectively, with 9 bases between them. CDR3 coding DNA: TGTGCCAGCAGCCAGATCCGGAGTGAGCAGTTCTTC. Amino acids: CASSQIRSEQFF.

This clone appeared once. The chain is built from TRBV4-3 and TRBJ2-1; no definite D call. The germline gives CDR1 LGHNA, CDR2 YSLEER. The CDR3 is 13 residues long. Deletions cut 0 bases from V and 4 bases from J, with 4 bases between. The CDR3 DNA reads TGCGCCAGCAGCCAAGACTCGTACAATGAGCAGTTCTTC. It codes for CASSQDSYNEQFF.

V usage is TRBV15 and J usage is TRBJ1-4; D is ambiguous. The CDR3 spans 15 residues. Trimming cost V 1 base and J 0 bases, with 6 bases left between them. Germline V lookup: CDR1 LNHNV, CDR2 YYDKDF (reference sequence). This CDR3 reads CATSRGQATNEKLFF. CDR3 DNA sequence: TGTGCCACCAGCAGAGGCCAGGCAACTAATGAAAAACTGTTTTTT.

V and J are TRBV3-1 (or the pseudogene TRBV3-2) and TRBJ1-1; D unresolved. CDR1 is LGHDT, CDR2 YNNKEL, per germline (reference sequence). V was clipped by 0 bases and J by 2 bases, with 10 bases between them. This CDR3 comprises 15 residues. In nucleotides, the CDR3 is TGTGCCAGCAGCCAAGATTGGGCAGATAACACTGAAGCTTTCTTT. Its protein product is CASSQDWADNTEAFF.

The chain has TRBV5-6 and TRBJ2-3; D is perhaps TRBD2 (6 bases). V lost 4 bases, J lost 0 bases, and 15 bases lay in between. The CDR3 length is 16 residues. In germline, CDR1 is SGHDT, CDR2 YYEEEE. CDR3 DNA sequence: TGTGCCAGCAGCCGAGGGGCGGGGATGAGCACAGATACGCAGTATTTT. Translated, it gives CASSRGAGMSTDTQYF.

The J gene is TRBJ2-1, the V gene TRBV4-2; D is perhaps TRBD2 (5 bases). Germline V lookup: CDR1 LGHNA, CDR2 YNFKEQ. The CDR3 is made up of 13 amino acids. V gave up 4 bases and J gave up 7 bases, with 11 bases separating them. The CDR3 sequence is CASSRSTGNEQFF. In DNA, the CDR3 is TGTGCCAGCAGCCGCTCGACGGGGAATGAGCAGTTCTTC.

The rearrangement links TRBV6-1 to TRBJ1-2; D unresolved. Trimming took 2 bases from V and 8 from J, leaving 9 bases between them. The CDR3 runs to 12 residues. Germline CDR1 is MNHNS and CDR2 is SASEGT. CDR3 protein: CASSERVEGYTF. The CDR3 DNA reads TGTGCCAGCAGTGAACGGGTTGAAGGCTACACCTTC.

This rearrangement joins TRBV5-1 to TRBJ1-1; 10 nucleotides match TRBD1. Germline CDR1 is SGHRS and CDR2 is YFSETQ. J gave up 10 bases and V 4 bases, and 16 bases lay outside the gene matches. This CDR3 region has 16 residues. In DNA, the CDR3 is TGCGCCAGCAGCCCGAATAGGGGACAGGGGAGTAGTGGAGCTTTCTTT. Translating gives CASSPNRGQGSSGAFF.

This chain uses TRBV2 with TRBJ2-3; 7 nucleotides agree with TRBD2. CDR1 and CDR2 (germline): SNHLY, FYNNEI. Trimming removed 6 bases from V and 2 bases from J; junction bases left unmatched: 5. The CDR3 sequence is 14 residues long. CDR3 bases: TGTGCCAGCAGCGGACTAGACTACACAGATACGCAGTATTTT. Its protein is CASSGLDYTDTQYF.

The chain uses TRBV10-3 and TRBJ1-2; the D gene is possibly TRBD1 (5 bases). Trimming pared 10 bases from V and 1 base from J, leaving 13 bases between. CDR3 length equals 13 residues. The germline V gene encodes CDR1 ENHRY and CDR2 SYGVKD. The CDR3 DNA reads as TGTGCCACCAGGGACGGGAGTAACTATGGCTACACCTTC. Its protein is CATRDGSNYGYTF.

The V and J genes are TRBV4-3 and TRBJ2-1; a weak D match, TRBD1 (6 bases). The germline CDR1 and CDR2 sequences are LGHNA and YSLEER. CDR3 length: 17 residues. The V end lost 1 base, the J end lost 6 bases, and 19 bases lay between the germline ends. In DNA form, the CDR3 reads TGCGCCAGCAGCCAAGGATTTAATTGGGGGCCGGGCAATGAGCAGTTCTTC. This translates into CASSQGFNWGPGNEQFF.

The J gene is TRBJ1-3, the V gene TRBV18; D call uncertain. The germline CDR1 and CDR2 sequences are KGHSH and LQKENI. This CDR3 spans 15 amino acids. The V and J ends lost 3 bases and 4 bases respectively, with 13 bases between them. The CDR3 region has the DNA TGTGCCAGCTCACCGGAGGCTATTATAGGAAACACCATATATTTT. This sequence encodes CASSPEAIIGNTIYF. Using reference TRBV18 and TRBJ1-3 for the parts outside the CDR3, the full variable domain is NAGVMQNPRHLVRRRGQEARLRCSPMKGHSHVYWYRQLPEEGLKFMVYLQKENIIDESGMPKERFSAEFPKEGPSILRIQQVVRGDSAAYFCASSPEAIIGNTIYFGEGSWLTVV.

The CDR3 sequence: CASSRLLAYEQFF. The DNA of the CDR3 is TGCGCCAGCAGCCGACTACTAGCCTATGAGCAGTTCTTC. The chain uses TRBV4-3 and TRBJ2-1; possibly TRBD2 for D (6 bases). CDR3 length equals 13 residues. Germline assignment: CDR1 LGHNA and CDR2 YSLEER. Deletions cut 4 bases from V and 8 bases from J, with 12 bases between.

The gene calls are TRBV6-5 and TRBJ2-4; TRBD1 agrees at 8 bases. CDR3 size: 14 residues. The junction had 2 bases not matched to a gene; V was cut back by 0 bases and J by 7 bases. From germline, CDR1 is MNHEY and CDR2 SVGAGI. The DNA for the CDR3 is TGTGCCAGCAGTTACTCAAACAGGGGGAACATTCAGTACTTC. Its protein is CASSYSNRGNIQYF.

The V and J genes are TRBV12-3 or TRBV12-4 and TRBJ2-1; D is perhaps TRBD2 (5 bases). The CDR3 loop spans 13 amino acids. Trimming cost V 6 bases and J 8 bases, with 14 bases left between them. The CDR3 protein is CASSLTRIHEQFF. The CDR3 bases are TGTGCCAGCAGCTTAACTAGGATTCATGAGCAGTTCTTC.

This sequence joins TRBV5-1 and TRBJ2-7; 7 positions agree with TRBD1. The CDR3 sequence is 15 residues long. Germline V gene data show CDR1 as SGHRS and CDR2 as YFSETQ. Trimming took 4 bases from V and 0 from J; bases not matched to a gene: 7. The CDR3 loop reads CASSLPGQSSYEQYF. CDR3 coding DNA: TGCGCCAGCAGCCTTCCGGGACAGAGCTCCTACGAGCAGTACTTC.

CDR3 sequence (DNA): TGCAGTGCTAGTCAGCGAATCACAGATACGCAGTATTTT. Residues: CSASQRITDTQYF. This chain connects TRBV20-1 to TRBJ2-3; D gene uncertain. The CDR3 runs 13 residues. V lost 3 bases to trimming and J lost 2 bases, with 9 bases between them. Germline V gives CDR1 DFQATT, CDR2 SNEGSKA (reference sequence).

The chain uses TRBV11-2 and TRBJ2-5; TRBD1 might be the D (6 bases). This CDR3 comprises 14 residues. Germline loops: CDR1 SGHAT, CDR2 FQNNGV. The V and J ends lost 5 bases and 4 bases respectively, with 14 bases between them. The CDR3 sequence: CASSIIGTLETQYF. For the CDR3, the DNA is TGTGCCAGCAGCATTATCGGGACATTAGAGACCCAGTACTTC.

This clone was counted once. J is TRBJ1-2 and V is TRBV7-9; the match to TRBD1 covers 7 bases. The CDR3 is 14 residues long. From germline, CDR1 is SEHNR and CDR2 FQNEAQ (reference sequence). With 5 bases clipped from V and 7 bases from J, the junction kept 10 bases outside the gene matches. This CDR3 reads CASSLVQGGSGYTF. CDR3 DNA: TGTGCCAGCAGCCTCGTTCAGGGGGGCAGTGGCTACACCTTC.

The chain uses TRBV7-8 and TRBJ1-1, with D tentatively TRBD1 (5 bases). Trimming left V 5 bases short and J 11 bases short, with 21 bases between. This CDR3 has 14 amino acids. The V gene's germline CDR1 is SGHVS and CDR2 FQNEAQ. Here the CDR3 DNA reads TGTGCCAGCAGCCCTAGGGCGACAGCGATTGCCGCTTTCTTT. This codes for CASSPRATAIAAFF.

This rearrangement joins TRBV7-9 to TRBJ2-7, with 11 bases lining up with TRBD1. The CDR3 length is 15 residues. The V gene's germline CDR1 is SEHNR and CDR2 FQNEAQ (reference sequence). V gave up 0 bases and J gave up 2 bases; unmatched junction bases: 0. CDR3: CASSLAGQGAYEQYF. The CDR3, as DNA: TGTGCCAGCAGCTTAGCGGGACAGGGGGCCTACGAGCAGTACTTC.

The sample holds one count of this clone. V and J are TRBV27 and TRBJ1-4; 7 bases align to TRBD1. Per germline, CDR1 MNHEY and CDR2 SMNVEV (reference sequence). Unmatched junction bases numbered 7, after V lost 2 bases and J lost 7 bases. The CDR3 covers 15 residues. The CDR3 region is CASSLRAGGGEKLFF. CDR3 nucleotides: TGTGCCAGCAGTTTACGAGCAGGGGGAGGTGAAAAACTGTTTTTT.

The rearrangement uses TRBV24-1 and TRBJ1-2, with a tentative D call TRBD1 (5 bases). The V end was cut by 0 bases, the J end by 2 bases, with 12 bases between. Germline V gene lookup returns CDR1 KGHDR and CDR2 SFDVKD. This CDR3 spans 16 amino acids. CDR3 amino acids: CATSDLVGHRNYGYTF. The CDR3 DNA reads as TGTGCCACCAGTGATTTGGTGGGGCATAGGAACTATGGCTACACCTTC.

The rearrangement links TRBV19 to TRBJ1-5; 8 nucleotides match TRBD1. The V gene's germline CDR1 is LNHDA and CDR2 SQIVND (reference sequence). V shed 3 bases, J shed 11 bases, and the junction held 9 bases outside the gene matches. This CDR3 region has 14 residues. CDR3 sequence reads: CASSIGQGLLAQHF. The CDR3, as DNA: TGTGCCAGTAGTATTGGACAGGGTTTGCTGGCCCAGCATTTT.

The chain uses TRBV5-8 and TRBJ1-2; D is undetermined. V gave up 4 bases and J gave up 11 bases, with 18 bases separating them. This CDR3 is built from 13 residues. CDR1 is SGHTS, CDR2 YDEGEE, per germline. The chain's CDR3 is CASSDDAGYRYTF. The DNA for the CDR3 is TGTGCCAGCAGCGATGACGCGGGCTACAGATACACCTTC.

The V gene is TRBV9, the J gene TRBJ1-2, with 7 bases matching TRBD1. V gave up 4 bases and J gave up 3 bases; unmatched junction bases: 3. Germline CDR1 and CDR2: SGDLS and YYNGEE. The length of the CDR3 is 13 residues. The CDR3 spells CASSSTGDYGYTF. The CDR3 DNA is TGTGCCAGCAGCTCCACAGGGGACTATGGCTACACCTTC.

V is TRBV5-6 and J is TRBJ1-2, with D tentatively TRBD1 (5 bases). V lost 4 bases, J lost 3 bases, and 25 bases lay in between. Germline V gene sequence: CDR1 SGHDT, CDR2 YYEEEE. The CDR3 consists of 18 residues. The CDR3 loop reads CASSPILDRGLRDYGYTF. The CDR3 nucleotides are TGTGCCAGCAGCCCGATACTGGATAGGGGACTTCGGGACTATGGCTACACCTTC.

This chain joins TRBV4-1 and TRBJ1-2, with 8 nucleotides matching TRBD1. This CDR3 spans 16 amino acids. CDR1 is MGHRA and CDR2 is YSYEKL in the germline V gene. Losses at the gene ends were 3 bases for V and 5 bases for J; bases not matched to a gene: 11. CDR3 DNA: TGCGCCAGCAGCCACCCTTTAAGCAGGGGGCTATATGGCTACACCTTC. Translated, it gives CASSHPLSRGLYGYTF.

The rearrangement links TRBV7-6 to TRBJ1-1; 8 nucleotides line up with TRBD1. The germline V gene encodes CDR1 SGHVS and CDR2 FNYEAQ. This CDR3 is 15 amino acids long. The V segment lost 0 bases and the J segment 3 bases; nucleotides outside the gene matches: 3. CDR3 sequence reads: CASSLAGRGHTEAFF. The CDR3 nucleotides read TGTGCCAGCAGCTTAGCGGGCAGGGGGCACACTGAAGCTTTCTTT.

CDR3 sequence: CASRYVGGPTDTQYF. The CDR3, as DNA: TGTGCCAGTAGATATGTCGGGGGGCCCACAGATACGCAGTATTTT. This rearrangement joins TRBV19 to TRBJ2-3; weak D call: TRBD2 (7 bases). The germline V and J ends were trimmed by 6 bases and 2 bases, with 15 bases remaining between them. CDR1 and CDR2 from the germline V gene are LNHDA and SQIVND (reference sequence). The CDR3 sequence is 15 residues long.

The count of this clone is one. The V call is TRBV5-1, the J call TRBJ1-6, with D tentatively TRBD1 (6 bases). V gave up 1 base and J gave up 4 bases, with 9 bases separating them. CDR1 and CDR2 (germline): SGHRS, YFSETQ. This CDR3 comprises 15 residues. This CDR3 is CASSLRQGYNSPLHF. The DNA of the CDR3 is TGCGCCAGCAGCTTGCGGCAGGGGTATAATTCACCCCTCCACTTT.

The chain uses TRBV3-1 (or the pseudogene TRBV3-2) and TRBJ1-1; D gene uncertain. With 0 bases removed from V and 12 bases from J, the gap between germline ends came to 14 bases. The CDR3 spans 13 residues. Germline V gene data show CDR1 as LGHDT and CDR2 as YNNKEL (reference sequence). The CDR3 DNA sequence: TGTGCCAGCAGCCAAGATTGGTCCGGGGTATCTTTCTTT. Its translation: CASSQDWSGVSFF.